The clone carrying this TCR beta chain was detected once. Its cognate antigen is unknown. Each TCR beta cDNA library carried unique molecular identifiers. MiXCR was run by TCRdb on the PCR reads, yielding one entry per CDR3 protein. The table records around 700,000 distinct CDR3 sequences, 55% to 60% of them present only once. This entry comes from a study of post-analysis software for immune sequencing data. Whole-study results and caveats: Relative to controls, patients had roughly five TRBV segments at higher frequency, with TRBV5-6, TRBV5-1 and TRBV20-1 among these.

This CDR3 is built from 15 residues. CDR1 is SGHNT, CDR2 YYREEE, per germline (reference sequence). V shed 7 bases and J 0 bases; nucleotides not matched to a gene: 3. The sample comprised blood. The TCR was taken from a girl aged 2 to 10 with multiple sclerosis. J is TRBJ2-1 and V is TRBV5-4; 11 bases are shared with TRBD2. The CDR3 loop reads CASWLAGGSYNEQFF. DNA for the CDR3: TGTGCCAGCTGGCTAGCGGGAGGCTCCTACAATGAGCAGTTCTTC.